This T cell receptor beta chain was profiled in a study of cytomegalovirus exposure and HLA in healthy donors. Study-wide results and limits: A later analysis linked a missense variant in DCLRE1C to the trimming of TCR beta V and J genes. CMV serostatus stood as the only immune exposure information on hand.

The study ran its PCR with 60 Vbeta and 13 Jbeta primers. Here immunoSEQ multiplex PCR was the method, and the copy in TCRdb shows in-frame clones only, minus some. Of approximately 140,000 clones in the sample, 65% to 90% were seen once. With 1 base removed from V and 1 base from J, the gap between germline ends came to 8 bases. The CDR3 is 14 residues long. Germline V gene data show CDR1 as SGDLS and CDR2 as YYNGEE. Worth noting for this clone: Its specificity is unknown.

The sequencing input was PBMCs. The clonotype was recovered from a man younger than 35 in good health and CMV-seronegative. The chain links TRBV9 to TRBJ1-1; D not resolved. CDR3 residues: CASSVFSQNTEAFF. In DNA form, the CDR3 reads TGTGCCAGCAGCGTATTTAGCCAGAACACTGAAGCTTTCTTT.